The 14 T cell receptor beta chains below all came from one sample that was sequenced in a study of blood T cell repertoires in COVID-19. Sequencing was performed with immunoSEQ multiplex PCR; in TCRdb, only in-frame clones are kept and a portion is missing. The sample has approximately 180,000 clones, around nine tenths seen once. Material: peripheral blood. The receptors shown here come from a woman between 65 and 79 years old with COVID-19, enrolled during active disease.

The J gene is TRBJ2-7, the V gene TRBV4-1; 8 positions agree with TRBD2. The CDR3 contains 16 residues. Trimming cost V 0 bases and J 4 bases; bases outside gene matches: 8. CDR1 MGHRA and CDR2 YSYEKL come from the germline V gene. The CDR3 protein is CASSQDQSGRGYEQYF. The CDR3 bases are TGCGCCAGCAGCCAAGATCAAAGCGGGAGAGGGTACGAGCAGTACTTC.

This clone was found a few times. The genes are TRBV30 and TRBJ1-6; unclear D gene. V was shortened by 4 bases and J by 3 bases, with 7 bases between the two germline ends. This CDR3 contains 13 residues. Per germline, CDR1 GTSNPN and CDR2 SVGIG (reference sequence). DNA for the CDR3: TGTGCCTGGAATGCGGACTATAATTCACCCCTCCACTTT. It is translated as CAWNADYNSPLHF.

The chain has TRBV28 and TRBJ2-7; a possible D gene is TRBD2 (5 bases). The CDR3 extends over 14 amino acids. The germline V gene encodes CDR1 MDHEN and CDR2 SYDVKM. Trimming cost V 5 bases and J 7 bases, with 18 bases left between them. CDR3: CASSTSLPTGEQYF. CDR3 nucleotide sequence: TGTGCCAGCAGTACCTCGCTGCCCACGGGGGAGCAGTACTTC.

This chain joins TRBV2 and TRBJ1-5, with 7 bases matching TRBD1. The junction had 10 bases not matched to a gene; V was cut back by 6 bases and J by 2 bases. The germline V gene encodes CDR1 SNHLY and CDR2 FYNNEI. The CDR3 has 16 residues. CDR3 DNA sequence: TGTGCCAGCAGCCGGGACAGAGGTTTTGGCAATCAGCCCCAGCATTTT. This codes for CASSRDRGFGNQPQHF.

This rearrangement joins TRBV7-2 to TRBJ1-3, with TRBD1 matching 8 bases. This CDR3 contains 15 residues. Per the germline V gene, CDR1 is SGHTA and CDR2 is FQGNSA. Trimming at V came to 1 base and at J to 9 bases, leaving 8 bases not matched to a gene. CDR3 nucleotides: TGTGCCAGCAGCTTAGACGGGACAGGACCCTCCACCATATATTTT. This sequence encodes CASSLDGTGPSTIYF.

J is TRBJ1-5 and V is TRBV19, with TRBD1 matching 8 bases. The CDR3 spans 15 residues. Germline V gene sequence: CDR1 LNHDA, CDR2 SQIVND (reference sequence). V shed 3 bases, J shed 7 bases, and the junction held 8 bases outside the gene matches. The CDR3 nucleotides read TGTGCCAGTAGTATTTCCCAGGGGGCAAGCCAGCCCCAGCATTTT. It specifies CASSISQGASQPQHF.

The genes are TRBV21-1 and TRBJ2-7; the table's D gene call, TRBD1, was not cross checked with the DNA. TRBV21-1 is deemed a pseudogene. CDR3 length: 19 residues. CDR3 protein: CASSSKEERQGALSYEQYF. CDR3 sequence (DNA): TGTGCCAGCAGCTCAAAAGAGGAACGACAGGGGGCGCTTTCCTACGAGCAGTACTTC.

The rearrangement uses TRBV28 and TRBJ1-1; D remains ambiguous. Germline lookup yields CDR1 MDHEN and CDR2 SYDVKM. The CDR3 totals 15 residues. V was pared by 3 bases and J by 7 bases, with 18 bases between. CDR3 in amino acids: CASSFTFSGRGEAFF. CDR3 DNA sequence: TGTGCCAGCAGTTTCACCTTTTCTGGGCGGGGTGAAGCTTTCTTT.

Only one count was recorded for this clone. CDR3 in DNA: TGTGCCAGTAGTTCCACCGGGACAAGCACCTACGAGCAGTACTTC. As protein: CASSSTGTSTYEQYF. The genes are TRBV19 and TRBJ2-7, with a possible D match to TRBD1 (6 bases). Trimming took 5 bases from V and 2 from J, leaving 16 bases between them. The length of the CDR3 is 15 residues. Germline V CDR1 and CDR2: LNHDA, SQIVND (reference sequence).

The rearrangement joins TRBV11-3 to TRBJ1-4; D is ambiguous. Germline V gene data show CDR1 as SGHNT and CDR2 as YENEEA. CDR3 length equals 12 residues. V was shortened by 3 bases and J by 5 bases, with 4 bases between the two germline ends. CDR3 region: CASSLQNEKLFF. CDR3 nucleotides: TGTGCCAGCAGCTTGCAGAATGAAAAACTGTTTTTT.

V usage is TRBV2 and J usage is TRBJ1-5; possible D gene TRBD1, 6 bases. There are 15 residues in the CDR3. Trimming shortened V by 5 bases and J by 2 bases, and 13 bases separated the two germline ends. CDR1 and CDR2 from the germline V gene are SNHLY and FYNNEI. The CDR3 DNA reads TGTGCCAGCAGTTTCAGGGGTACAGGCAATCAGCCCCAGCATTTT. This translates into CASSFRGTGNQPQHF.

The CDR3 region is CASSTPGQGARGGYTF. CDR3 coding DNA: TGTGCCAGTAGTACTCCGGGACAGGGGGCTAGAGGAGGCTACACCTTC. The V call is TRBV19, the J call TRBJ1-2; 12 positions match TRBD1. Germline CDR1 LNHDA, CDR2 SQIVND (reference sequence). Unmatched junction bases numbered 11, after V lost 4 bases and J lost 8 bases. The CDR3 extends over 16 amino acids.

The rearrangement uses TRBV30 and TRBJ2-3; D ambiguous. V was trimmed by 1 base and J by 6 bases, leaving 8 bases between them. The CDR3 is 12 amino acids. Germline assignment: CDR1 GTSNPN and CDR2 SVGIG (reference sequence). CDR3 bases: TGTGCCTGGAGTGACCGACACGATACGCAGTATTTT. It is translated as CAWSDRHDTQYF. Filled out from reference TRBV30 and TRBJ2-3, the complete variable domain reads SQTIHQWPATLVQPVGSPLSLECTVEGTSNPNLYWYRQAAGRGLQLLFYSVGIGQISSEVPQNLSASRPQDRQFILSSKKLLLSDSGFYLCAWSDRHDTQYFGPGTRLTVL.

A single count supports this clone. The rearrangement links TRBV29-1 to TRBJ1-2, with TRBD1 identical over 9 bases. Trimming cost V 5 bases and J 1 base; bases outside gene matches: 5. Germline V gene lookup returns CDR1 SQVTM and CDR2 ANQGSEA. The CDR3 loop spans 14 amino acids. The DNA for the CDR3 is TGCAGCGTTCAGACAGGGGGAAGTAACTATGGCTACACCTTC. Amino acid sequence: CSVQTGGSNYGYTF.